This T cell receptor beta chain was profiled in a study of blood T cells in healthy people across ages (dated by TCRdb to the mid-2010s). In terms of the full investigation: In model experiments, roughly one uniquely barcoded TCR beta cDNA molecule per two T cells was captured by template switching. Four age groups were formed from the donors: young (average approximately 17 years), middle-aged (around 37), aged (62) and long-lived (approximately 78). Two additional independent replicas of 1 million unique cDNA reads from the same blood draw were analyzed for two donors (one aged 18 to 30 and one aged 80 or older). To avoid experimental bias, donors of different ages were randomly spread across the sequencing lanes. To track age-related changes in TCR beta repertoire diversity, the study relied on deep sequencing normalized with unique cDNA molecular identifiers.

Results and caveats for the whole study, not just this receptor: Compared with the aged group, more naive CD4+ T cells, fewer expanded clones and increased TCR diversity were shown by the long-lived group, suggesting age selection. Observed TCR beta diversity per million T cells fell roughly linearly with age, and a significant reduction was already apparent by age about 36. There was a strong correlation between observed TCR beta diversity and the percentage of naive T cells measured by flow cytometry. Donor CMV infection status was unknown, potentially confounding age-related changes in expanded clonotypes. Total diversity estimates from one million sequenced T cells were considered lower bounds and underestimates. Because profiling used bulk unsorted PBMCs, naive and antigen-experienced compartments could not be compared conclusively.

Donors were approximately 42 systemically healthy Caucasian individuals from Russia aged roughly 6 to 95 years. Roughly 10 milliliters of peripheral blood were drawn from each donor into EDTA-treated Vacutainer tubes. Ficoll-Paque density-gradient centrifugation was used to isolate PBMCs, with at least 6.5 million per sample. Total RNA, at least 5 micrograms per sample, was extracted from PBMCs with Trizol reagent. For every donor, an aliquot of PBMCs went through flow cytometry to measure the percentages of naive CD45RAhigh/CD27high T cells. To note about this clonotype: Its specific antigen is unknown. The sample holds no much larger clone one base away, and base qualities are not on file.

The library was built by means of 5' RACE. Sequencing instrument: Illumina HiSeq 2500. A second PCR of about 6 to 11 cycles was performed with a sample-barcoded 5' primer and a J-beta primer mix. A template-switch 5' adaptor carrying 12 random nucleotides introduced a unique molecular identifier onto each TCR beta cDNA molecule. Each sample yielded at least 2.5 million CDR3-containing paired-end reads. All of the RNA was converted into first-strand cDNA using the Mint cDNA synthesis kit, with a TRBC-specific oligonucleotide serving as the primer. Following uracil-DNA glycosylase treatment, all cDNA underwent a first 18-cycle PCR with the universal primers M1SS and BC2_uni_R. The authors' pipeline ran thus. Normalization of each sample was performed by random selection of 1 million high-quality reads, each carrying a distinct molecular identifier. Instead of being binned into consensus sequences, reads with shared molecular identifiers were discarded. MiTCR, set to a Q25 quality threshold and the strictest error-elimination algorithm, was used for CDR3 identification, clonotype clustering and error correction. A nonparametric unseen species model with Euler transformation was used to estimate a lower bound on total TCR beta diversity. TCRdb passed the public sequencing reads through fastp at Q25 and MiXCR, retaining productive beta sequences. Each entry is one CDR3 protein sequence, shown with its most common DNA and genes. TCRdb, rather than the study authors, made the V and J calls. The sample table lists over 600,000 distinct CDR3 sequences, 40% to 50% of them with a count of one. The ten largest clones add up to about 32% of the sample.

This sequence was found in a man older than 75 in good health. The specimen was blood.

The CDR3 sequence is CASSEGWGEGEKLFF. The sequence in DNA is TGTGCCAGCAGTGAAGGGTGGGGAGAAGGTGAAAAACTGTTTTTT. The V and J genes are TRBV6-1 and TRBJ1-4; no D segment can be confidently identified. From the cysteine up to the phenylalanine, the CDR3 has a length of 15 residues. The sequence is cut down to CDR3 DNA, 45 bases in frame from base 1. V loses 1 base of germline sequence and J loses 7 bases, and the interval between the two ends is 13 bases. As encoded in the germline V gene, CDR1 is MNHNS while CDR2 is SASEGT.